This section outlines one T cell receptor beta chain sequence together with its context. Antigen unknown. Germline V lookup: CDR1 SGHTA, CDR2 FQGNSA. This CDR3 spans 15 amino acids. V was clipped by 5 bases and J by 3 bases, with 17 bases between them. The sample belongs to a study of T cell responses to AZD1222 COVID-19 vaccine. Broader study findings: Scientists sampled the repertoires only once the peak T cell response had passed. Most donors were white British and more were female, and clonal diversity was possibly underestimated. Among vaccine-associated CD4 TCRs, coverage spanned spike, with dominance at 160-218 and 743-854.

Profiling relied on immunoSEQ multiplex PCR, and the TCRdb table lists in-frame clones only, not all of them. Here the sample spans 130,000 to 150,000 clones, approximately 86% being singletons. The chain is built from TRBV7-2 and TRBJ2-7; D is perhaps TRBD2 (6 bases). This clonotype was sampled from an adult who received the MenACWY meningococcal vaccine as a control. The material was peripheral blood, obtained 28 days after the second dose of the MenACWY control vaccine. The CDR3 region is CASSEPGLEIYEQYF. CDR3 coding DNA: TGTGCCAGCAGCGAACCGGGACTCGAGATCTACGAGCAGTACTTC.